These T cell receptor beta chains were read from a single sample in a study of cytomegalovirus exposure and HLA in healthy donors. Profiled with immunoSEQ multiplex PCR; TCRdb holds only in-frame clones, not every one. Among under 200,000 clones listed, about 85% were seen once. The specimen was PBMCs. These TCRs come from a man aged 25-40 years in good health and CMV-seropositive. Each CDR3 is given with its conserved first and last residue. D genes are given only for firm matches. Not all rows give a size; the values are once, few, many and, for expanded clones, a class.

CASSLAGSGYTNTEAFF | TGTGCCAGCAGCTTGGCCGGGTCAGGGTATACGAACACTGAAGCTTTCTTT | TRBJ1-1 | NA | TRBV5-4 | NA
CASSQGTTGNSYEQYF | TGTGCCAGCAGCCAAGGGACGACAGGGAACTCCTACGAGCAGTACTTC | TRBJ2-7 | NA | TRBV4-2 | TRBD1
CASSQEPVGLAKNIQYF | TGCGCCAGCAGCCAAGAACCGGTGGGACTAGCGAAAAACATTCAGTACTTC | TRBJ2-4 | NA | TRBV4-1 | TRBD2
CASSQESSGSRETQYF | TGTGCCAGCAGCCAAGAGTCTAGCGGGAGTCGGGAGACCCAGTACTTC | TRBJ2-5 | NA | TRBV4-2 | TRBD2
CSVGRQGSYSDTQYF | TGCAGCGTTGGTAGACAGGGCAGTTATTCAGATACGCAGTATTTT | TRBJ2-3 | NA | TRBV29-1 | TRBD1
CASSPRAGTGAYEQYF | TGTGCCAGCAGCCCGAGGGCGGGGACAGGGGCCTACGAGCAGTACTTC | TRBJ2-7 | once | TRBV11-3 | TRBD1
CAISDGRQGREKLFF | TGTGCCATCAGTGATGGAAGACAGGGTAGGGAAAAACTGTTTTTT | TRBJ1-4 | NA | TRBV10-3 | TRBD1
CASRDQGNTEAFF | TGTGCCAGCAGAGATCAGGGGAACACTGAAGCTTTCTTT | TRBJ1-1 | NA | TRBV7-9 | NA
CAWAQGTPYEQYF | TGTGCCTGGGCCCAGGGGACCCCCTACGAGCAGTACTTC | TRBJ2-7 | NA | TRBV30 | NA
CASSLGQQETQYF | TGCGCCAGCAGCTTGGGTCAACAAGAGACCCAGTACTTC | TRBJ2-5 | NA | TRBV5-1 | NA
CASSYGLASYNEQFF | TGTGCCAGCAGTTACGGGCTGGCTTCCTACAATGAGCAGTTCTTC | TRBJ2-1 | NA | TRBV6-5 | NA
CASSPHRGQEGPGELFF | TGTGCCAGTAGTCCCCATCGGGGACAGGAGGGTCCCGGGGAGCTGTTTTTT | TRBJ2-2 | NA | TRBV19 | TRBD1
CSVDQGYTEAFF | TGCAGCGTTGATCAGGGCTACACTGAAGCTTTCTTT | TRBJ1-1 | NA | TRBV29-1 | NA
CASSVAWSSYNEQFF | TGTGCCAGTAGCGTGGCTTGGAGCTCCTACAATGAGCAGTTCTTC | TRBJ2-1 | NA | TRBV19 | NA
CASSYKPIPTNEKLFF | TGTGCCAGCAGTTACAAGCCGATTCCAACTAATGAAAAACTGTTTTTT | TRBJ1-4 | NA | TRBV6-5 | NA
CASSLDKRTEAFF | TGTGCCAGCAGCTTAGACAAGAGGACTGAAGCTTTCTTT | TRBJ1-1 | NA | TRBV7-6 | NA
CASSQSVGDRVNEQFF | TGCGCCAGCAGTCAATCGGTAGGGGACAGGGTAAATGAGCAGTTCTTC | TRBJ2-1 | NA | TRBV23-1 | TRBD1
CASTPGRSAWFSSYNEQFF | TGTGCCAGCACCCCAGGTCGTTCGGCCTGGTTTAGCTCCTACAATGAGCAGTTCTTC | TRBJ2-1 | NA | TRBV27 | NA
CASGETGELFF | TGTGCCAGTGGTGAGACCGGGGAGCTGTTTTTT | TRBJ2-2 | NA | TRBV19 | NA
CASSTLTGRNTGELFF | TGTGCCAGCAGCACCCTTACCGGGAGGAACACCGGGGAGCTGTTTTTT | TRBJ2-2 | NA | TRBV21-1 | NA